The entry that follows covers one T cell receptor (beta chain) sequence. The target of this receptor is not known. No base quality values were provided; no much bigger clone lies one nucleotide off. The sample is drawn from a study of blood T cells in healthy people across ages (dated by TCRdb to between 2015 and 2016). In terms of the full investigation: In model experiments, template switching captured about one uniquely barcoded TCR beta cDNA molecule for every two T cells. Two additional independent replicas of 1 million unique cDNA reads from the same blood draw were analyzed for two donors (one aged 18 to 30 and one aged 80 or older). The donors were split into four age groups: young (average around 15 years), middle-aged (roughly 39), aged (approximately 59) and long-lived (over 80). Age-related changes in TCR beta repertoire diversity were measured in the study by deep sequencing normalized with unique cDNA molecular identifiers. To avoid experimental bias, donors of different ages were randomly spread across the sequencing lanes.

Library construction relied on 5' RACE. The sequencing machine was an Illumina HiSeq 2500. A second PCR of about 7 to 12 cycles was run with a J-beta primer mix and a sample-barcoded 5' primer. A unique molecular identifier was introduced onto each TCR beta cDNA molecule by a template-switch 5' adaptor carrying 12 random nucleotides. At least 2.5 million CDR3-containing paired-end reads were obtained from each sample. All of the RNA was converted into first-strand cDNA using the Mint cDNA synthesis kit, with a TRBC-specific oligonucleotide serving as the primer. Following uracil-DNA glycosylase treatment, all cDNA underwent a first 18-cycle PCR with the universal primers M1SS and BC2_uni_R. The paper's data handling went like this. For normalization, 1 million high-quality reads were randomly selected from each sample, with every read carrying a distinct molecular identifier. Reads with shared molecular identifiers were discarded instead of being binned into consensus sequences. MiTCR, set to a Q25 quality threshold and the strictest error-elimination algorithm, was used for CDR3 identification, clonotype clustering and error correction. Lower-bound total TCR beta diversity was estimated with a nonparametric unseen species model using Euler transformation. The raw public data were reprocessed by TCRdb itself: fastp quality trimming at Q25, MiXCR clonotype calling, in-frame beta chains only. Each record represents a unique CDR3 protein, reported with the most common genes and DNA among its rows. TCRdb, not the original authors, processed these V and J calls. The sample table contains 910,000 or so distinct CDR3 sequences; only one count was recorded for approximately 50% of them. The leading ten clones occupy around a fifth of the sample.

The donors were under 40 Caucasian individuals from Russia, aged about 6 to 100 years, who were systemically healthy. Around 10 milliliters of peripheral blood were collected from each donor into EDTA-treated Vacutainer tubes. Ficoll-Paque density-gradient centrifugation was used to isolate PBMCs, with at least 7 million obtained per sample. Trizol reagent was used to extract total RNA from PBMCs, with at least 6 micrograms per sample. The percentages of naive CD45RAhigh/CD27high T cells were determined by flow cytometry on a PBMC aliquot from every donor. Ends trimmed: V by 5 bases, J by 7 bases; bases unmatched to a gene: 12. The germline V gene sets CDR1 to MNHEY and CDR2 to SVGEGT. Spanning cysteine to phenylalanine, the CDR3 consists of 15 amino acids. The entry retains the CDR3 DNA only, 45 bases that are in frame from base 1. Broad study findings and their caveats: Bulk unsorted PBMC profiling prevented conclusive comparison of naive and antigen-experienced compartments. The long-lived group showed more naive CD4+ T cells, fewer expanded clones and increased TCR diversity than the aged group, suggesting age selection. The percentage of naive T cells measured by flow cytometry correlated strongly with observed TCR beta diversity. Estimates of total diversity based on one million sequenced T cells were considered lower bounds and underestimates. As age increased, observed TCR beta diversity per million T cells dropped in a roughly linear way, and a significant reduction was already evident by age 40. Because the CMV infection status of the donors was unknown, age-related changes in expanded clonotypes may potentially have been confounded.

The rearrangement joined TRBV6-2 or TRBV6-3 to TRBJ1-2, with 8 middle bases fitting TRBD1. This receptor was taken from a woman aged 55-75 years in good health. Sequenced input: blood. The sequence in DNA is TGTGCCAGCAGTACCCGGACAGGGCGGTTTTGTGGCTACACCTTC. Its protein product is CASSTRTGRFCGYTF.